The source of this TCR beta chain is a study of multiple sclerosis patients with progressive multifocal leukoencephalopathy. Time point given: around six months of natalizumab therapy. Method: immunoSEQ multiplex PCR; TCRdb's copy keeps in-frame clones and lacks some. The sample contains 25,000 to 35,000 clones, just under 90% of which appear only once. General observations from the study: Findings may reflect JC virus infection or just general immunocompromise.

With regard to this clone: Its antigen is not identified.

Trimming removed 6 bases from V and 11 bases from J, with 14 bases in between. The CDR3 spans 12 residues. CDR1 is MDHEN, CDR2 SYDVKM, per germline. The starting material was PBMCs, obtained from a patient treated with natalizumab. J is TRBJ1-5 and V is TRBV28; perhaps TRBD1 as D (6 bases). The sequence was collected from a human donor with multiple sclerosis. CDR3 bases: TGTGCCAGCAGGGCGACCCAGGGGTCCCAGCATTTT. Translated, it gives CASRATQGSQHF.